The present T cell receptor beta chain was sequenced within a study of shared clonotypes between healthy human individuals. TCRdb keeps only in-frame clones here, not all; method: immunoSEQ multiplex PCR. The sample lists 2 million to 2.5 million clones; approximately 94% were seen once. CDR1 is MDHEN, CDR2 SYDVKM, per germline. With 3 bases removed from V and 8 bases from J, the gap between germline ends came to 20 bases. This CDR3 is 16 amino acids long. This clone was seen once. The naive CD8 subset, CD45RO-negative cells positively selected for CCR7, excluded terminally differentiated effector memory CD45RA+ cells.

The sample taken for sequencing was naive CD8+ T cells from PBMCs. This chain connects TRBV28 to TRBJ2-1; the D gene is possibly TRBD2 (6 bases). This TCR was sampled from a man aged 18 to 30 in good health. Some clones in this sample may be carry-over from other donors' samples. The CDR3 DNA reads as TGTGCCAGCAGTTTTTCCTTAGCGGACTTGGTGTATGAGCAGTTCTTC. Translated: CASSFSLADLVYEQFF.